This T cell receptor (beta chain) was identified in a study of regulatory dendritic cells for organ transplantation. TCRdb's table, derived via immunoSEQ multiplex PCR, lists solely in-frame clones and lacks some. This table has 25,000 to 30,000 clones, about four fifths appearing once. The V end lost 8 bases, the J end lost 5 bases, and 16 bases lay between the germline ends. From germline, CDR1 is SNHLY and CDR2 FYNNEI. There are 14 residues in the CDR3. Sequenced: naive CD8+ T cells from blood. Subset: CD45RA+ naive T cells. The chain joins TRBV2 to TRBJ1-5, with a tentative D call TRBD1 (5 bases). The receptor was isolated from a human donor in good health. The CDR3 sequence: CASGGGSTYQPQHF. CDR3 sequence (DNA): TGTGCCAGCGGGGGGGGGAGTACCTATCAGCCCCAGCATTTT.